Given below is one TCR beta chain in context. How the authors handled the data: Estimation of nucleated cell counts relied on the amplification of reference gene primers. Here immunoSEQ multiplex PCR was the method, and the copy in TCRdb shows in-frame clones only, minus some. V and J calls and clone size are given by that table; D and trimming were obtained from the DNA. The sample records some 140,000 clones, around 78% being singletons. These data come from a study of blood T cell repertoires in COVID-19. Background on the study: Collection of acute and convalescent COVID-19 samples took place in the United States, Italy and Spain. Sources were T cells, B-cell-depleted T cells, or PBMCs; the material itself was cDNA or gDNA.

The origin of this receptor is a human donor in a cohort sampled during active COVID-19. The sequenced sample was peripheral blood.

The CDR3: CASSYRTSGRLPLNEQYF. The CDR3 DNA reads as TGTGCCAGCAGTTACAGGACTAGCGGGCGTTTACCTCTTAACGAGCAGTACTTC. The V and J genes are TRBV27 and TRBJ2-7; 11 nucleotides align to TRBD2. J gave up 5 bases and V 4 bases, and 16 bases lay outside the gene matches. The germline gives CDR1 MNHEY, CDR2 SMNVEV (reference sequence). The CDR3 has 18 residues.